A selection of T cell receptor beta chains follows, all from one sample in a study of blood T cells in healthy people across ages. TCRdb reanalysed the 5' RACE reads using MiXCR and keeps one entry per CDR3 protein. This table has around 520,000 distinct CDR3 sequences, about 28% appearing once. The same specimen was also included in a second study, on T cells of mothers and their children.

The sample consisted of blood. Every receptor here comes from a boy aged 2 to 10 in good health. Both conserved end residues are part of each CDR3. A D gene is named only where the DNA matches it firmly. Clone size is not always given. Where it is, it says once, few, many or a class for expanded clones.

NA	TRBV10-3	TRBJ2-5	TRBD1	CAISPAGTEETQYF	TGTGCCATCAGCCCCGCCGGGACAGAAGAGACCCAGTACTTC
NA	TRBV9	TRBJ2-2	TRBD2	CASSLRAGEGTGELFF	TGTGCCAGCAGCCTCCGAGCGGGAGAAGGCACCGGGGAGCTGTTTTTT
NA	TRBV5-1	TRBJ2-7	TRBD2	CASSLGSGREYEQYF	TGCGCCAGCAGCTTGGGTAGCGGGAGGGAGTACGAGCAGTACTTC
NA	TRBV27	TRBJ2-3	NA	CASSPEGLSQDTQYF	TGTGCCAGCAGCCCTGAGGGCCTATCACAAGATACGCAGTATTTT
NA	TRBV15	TRBJ2-5	NA	CATSRDRVGETKYF	TGTGCCACCAGCAGAGATCGGGTGGGAGAGACCAAGTACTTC
NA	TRBV18	TRBJ2-1	TRBD2	CASSPQLAGSSYNEQFF	TGTGCCAGCTCACCACAACTAGCGGGGAGCTCCTACAATGAGCAGTTCTTC
NA	TRBV20-1	TRBJ2-7	NA	CSAKNRRGLEEQYF	TGCAGTGCAAAGAACCGCAGGGGTTTGGAGGAGCAGTACTTC
few	TRBV12-5	TRBJ2-2	NA	CASGLSRGGGRGSTGELFF	TGTGCTAGTGGTTTGTCCCGAGGGGGGGGACGAGGCAGCACCGGGGAGCTGTTTTTT
NA	TRBV3-1	TRBJ1-1	NA	CASSQGSAPEAFF	TGTGCCAGCAGCCAGGGGTCGGCCCCTGAAGCTTTCTTT
few	TRBV7-2	TRBJ2-5	TRBD2	CASSPRGAGAYETQYF	TGTGCCAGCAGCCCCCGAGGAGCGGGAGCATATGAGACCCAGTACTTC